This T cell receptor (beta chain) was retrieved from a study of blood T cells in healthy people across ages. Points on this clonotype: A read error is possible here, since a much larger clone lies one base away.

Trimming took off 4 bases at V and 7 bases at J, with 24 bases between the two ends. The CDR3 runs to 16 residues. CDR1 and CDR2 from the germline V gene are SGHTS and YDEGEE. Samples had at least 6.5 million PBMCs isolated from them. Through a sample-barcoded 5' primer and a J-beta primer mix, a second PCR was run for roughly 6 to 12 cycles. A single record per CDR3 protein comes from TCRdb applying MiXCR to the 5' RACE reads. The data contain hundreds of thousands of distinct CDR3 sequences, over 40% of them singletons. Sequenced material: blood. The chain has TRBV5-8 and TRBJ2-7; D assignment may be TRBD1 or TRBD2 (6 bases each). This receptor was taken from a woman of 80 years or more in good health. The CDR3 spells CASSEYAGTRDNEQYF. CDR3 nucleotide sequence: TGTGCCAGCAGCGAATATGCGGGGACGCGGGACAATGAGCAGTACTTC.